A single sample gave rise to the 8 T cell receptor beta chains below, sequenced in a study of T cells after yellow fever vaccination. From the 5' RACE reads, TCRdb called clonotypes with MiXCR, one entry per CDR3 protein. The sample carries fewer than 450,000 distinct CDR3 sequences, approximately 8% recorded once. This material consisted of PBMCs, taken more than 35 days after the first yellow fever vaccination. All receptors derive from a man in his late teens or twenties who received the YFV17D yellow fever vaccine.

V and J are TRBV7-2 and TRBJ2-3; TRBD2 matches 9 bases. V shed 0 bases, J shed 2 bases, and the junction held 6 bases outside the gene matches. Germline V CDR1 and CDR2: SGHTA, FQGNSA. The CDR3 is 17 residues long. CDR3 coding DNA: TGTGCCAGCAGCTTAGCGCGGGGGGGCCCCCACACAGATACGCAGTATTTT. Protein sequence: CASSLARGGPHTDTQYF.

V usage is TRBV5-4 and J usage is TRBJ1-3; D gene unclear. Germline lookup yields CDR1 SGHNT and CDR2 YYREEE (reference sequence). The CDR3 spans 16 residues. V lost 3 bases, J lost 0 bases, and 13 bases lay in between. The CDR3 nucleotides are TGTGCCAGCAGCTCCGGACTGCCGAGCTCTGGAAACACCATATATTTT. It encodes CASSSGLPSSGNTIYF.

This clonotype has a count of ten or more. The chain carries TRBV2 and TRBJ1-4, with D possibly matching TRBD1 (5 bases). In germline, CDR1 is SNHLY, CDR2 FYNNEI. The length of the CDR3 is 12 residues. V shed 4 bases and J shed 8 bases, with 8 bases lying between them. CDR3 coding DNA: TGTGCCAGCAGTGCCCGGGGGGAAAAACTGTTTTTT. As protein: CASSARGEKLFF.

This chain's CDR3 is CASHTGGSPLHF. As DNA, the CDR3 is TGCGCCAGCCACACAGGGGGTTCACCCCTCCACTTT. The chain joins TRBV4-1 to TRBJ1-6; TRBD1 aligns across 8 bases. This CDR3 has 12 residues. Unmatched junction bases numbered 3, after V lost 8 bases and J lost 9 bases. Germline CDR1 and CDR2: MGHRA and YSYEKL.

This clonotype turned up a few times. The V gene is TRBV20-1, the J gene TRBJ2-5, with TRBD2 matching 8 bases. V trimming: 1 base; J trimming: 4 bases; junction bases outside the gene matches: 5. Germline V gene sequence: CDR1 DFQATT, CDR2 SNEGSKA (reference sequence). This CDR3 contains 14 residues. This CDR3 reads CSARVYGGAETQYF. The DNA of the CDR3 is TGCAGTGCTAGAGTTTACGGGGGGGCAGAGACCCAGTACTTC.

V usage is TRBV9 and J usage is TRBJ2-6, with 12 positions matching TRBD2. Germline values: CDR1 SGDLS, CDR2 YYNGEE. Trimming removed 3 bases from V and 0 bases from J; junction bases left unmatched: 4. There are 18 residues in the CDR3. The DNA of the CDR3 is TGTGCCAGCAGCGGACCGGGACTAGCGGGCTCTGGGGCCAACGTCCTGACTTTC. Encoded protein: CASSGPGLAGSGANVLTF.

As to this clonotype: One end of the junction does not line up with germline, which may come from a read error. This CDR3 is CASTLAAGSTTDTQYF. CDR3 bases: TGCGCCAGCACCTTGGCCGCGGGCTCAACTACAGATACGCAGTATTTT. The chain combines TRBV5-1 with TRBJ2-3, with a tentative D call TRBD2 (5 bases). The germline V gene has CDR1 SGHRS and CDR2 YFSETQ. This CDR3 has 16 amino acids.

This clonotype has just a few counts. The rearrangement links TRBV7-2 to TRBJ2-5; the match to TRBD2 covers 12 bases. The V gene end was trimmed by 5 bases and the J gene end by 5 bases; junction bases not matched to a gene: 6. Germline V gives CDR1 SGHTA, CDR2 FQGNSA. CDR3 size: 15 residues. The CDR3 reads CASSNPSGGGETQYF. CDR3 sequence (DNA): TGTGCCAGCAGCAACCCTAGCGGGGGGGGCGAGACCCAGTACTTC.